This passage covers 13 T cell receptor beta chains from one sample sequenced in a study of CXCR3 chemokines and chemotherapy response in bladder cancer (dated by TCRdb to the early 2020s). The protocol used for the library was PCR. The listed sequencing device is Illumina HiSeq 2500. Using fastp trimming at Q25 and MiXCR clonotype assembly, TCRdb reanalyzed the public sequencing data and kept in-frame beta chains. Identical CDR3 proteins give one entry, which carries the most common genes and DNA. The table for this sample lists about 12,000 distinct CDR3 sequences; around 12% of them were counted only once. Roughly 26% of the sample is taken by the ten largest. This specimen was taken from a patient whose treatment included neoadjuvant chemotherapy. The receptors here all came from a human donor with bladder cancer that did not respond to neoadjuvant chemotherapy.

This clonotype is categorized as medium-sized. The CDR3 DNA reads as TGTGCCAGCAGCTTTTACAATGAGCAGTTCTTC. It yields the protein CASSFYNEQFF. This sequence joins TRBV11-1 and TRBJ2-1; D call uncertain. This CDR3 is 11 amino acids long. Trimming cost V 3 bases and J 4 bases, with 1 base left between them. Per germline, CDR1 SGHAT and CDR2 FQDESV (reference sequence).

The V and J genes are TRBV5-6 and TRBJ2-3; possible D gene TRBD2, 6 bases. This CDR3 spans 15 amino acids. Germline V gene sequence: CDR1 SGHDT, CDR2 YYEEEE. Deletions cut 4 bases from V and 2 bases from J, with 14 bases between. CDR3 protein: CASSRTGLLTDTQYF. The DNA of the CDR3 is TGTGCCAGCAGCCGTACGGGACTCCTCACAGATACGCAGTATTTT.

About this clonotype itself: This likely came from a read error, as a far larger clone is one base away. CDR3 region: CASSVRNRKNTEAFF. Here the CDR3 DNA reads TGTGCCAGCAGTGTAAGAAACAGGAAGAACACTGAAGCTTTCTTT. The chain is built from TRBV6-2 or TRBV6-3 and TRBJ1-1; possible D gene TRBD1, 5 bases. The CDR3 runs to 15 residues. The V gene's germline CDR1 is MNHEY and CDR2 SVGEGT. V shed 5 bases and J shed 1 base, with 14 bases lying between them.

This clonotype was counted only a few times. V usage is TRBV12-3 or TRBV12-4 and J usage is TRBJ2-2; no clear D gene. Trimming pared 5 bases from V and 5 bases from J, leaving 9 bases between. This CDR3 is built from 13 residues. Here the CDR3 DNA reads TGTGCCAGCAGTCCCGGAAGGACCGGGGAGCTGTTTTTT. It codes for CASSPGRTGELFF.

In its sample, this clonotype was seen many times. This chain joins TRBV6-5 and TRBJ2-3, with D hard to call. CDR3 size: 15 residues. V shed 6 bases and J shed 4 bases, with 17 bases lying between them. Germline V gene lookup returns CDR1 MNHEY and CDR2 SVGAGI. Written as DNA, the CDR3 is TGTGCCAGCAGCGCCGATATGAGGTCGGCAGATACGCAGTATTTT. Residues: CASSADMRSADTQYF.

The V call is TRBV7-9, the J call TRBJ2-7; TRBD1 matches at 7 bases. With V trimmed by 5 bases and J by 3 bases, 4 bases remained unmatched. Germline V gene data show CDR1 as SEHNR and CDR2 as FQNEAQ (reference sequence). The CDR3 totals 13 residues. The CDR3 nucleotides are TGTGCCAGCAGCCAGGGGGTGGGCTACGAGCAGTACTTC. Translating it yields CASSQGVGYEQYF.

The genes are TRBV19 and TRBJ1-1; D may be TRBD1 (5 bases). The CDR3 has 11 residues. Looked up from germline, CDR1 is LNHDA and CDR2 is SQIVND (reference sequence). The V end lost 8 bases, the J end lost 11 bases, and 15 bases lay between the germline ends. DNA for the CDR3: TGTGCCAGTGTAAGCCGGGGGGTCGCTTTCTTT. Protein product: CASVSRGVAFF. Variable domain in full (rest from reference TRBV19 and TRBJ1-1): DGGITQSPKYLFRKEGQNVTLSCEQNLNHDAMYWYRQDPGQGLRLIYYSQIVNDFQKGDIAEGYSVSREKKESFPLTVTSAQKNPTAFYLCASVSRGVAFFGQGTRLTVV.

This clonotype showed up many times. The chain has TRBV19 and TRBJ1-2; 8 nucleotides agree with TRBD1. CDR3 length equals 16 residues. With 2 bases clipped from V and 8 bases from J, the junction kept 13 bases outside the gene matches. Germline loops: CDR1 LNHDA, CDR2 SQIVND (reference sequence). DNA for the CDR3: TGTGCCAGTAGTATATCCCACCTTGGACAGGGAGGCGGCTACACCTTC. Translation gives CASSISHLGQGGGYTF. Full variable domain (remainder filled in from reference TRBV19 and TRBJ1-2): DGGITQSPKYLFRKEGQNVTLSCEQNLNHDAMYWYRQDPGQGLRLIYYSQIVNDFQKGDIAEGYSVSREKKESFPLTVTSAQKNPTAFYLCASSISHLGQGGGYTFGSGTRLTVV.

This clonotype was detected ten times or more. V gene TRBV7-2 combines with J gene TRBJ2-4; 11 bases agree with TRBD2. The germline CDR1 and CDR2 sequences are SGHTA and FQGNSA. This CDR3 contains 16 residues. Germline trimming cut 3 bases from V and 6 bases from J; bases unmatched to any gene: 7. In DNA form, the CDR3 reads TGTGCCAGCAGCTTGGGGTTTAGCGGGGGGGGAAACATTCAGTACTTC. This sequence encodes CASSLGFSGGGNIQYF.

This clonotype appeared many times. The V call is TRBV6-5, the J call TRBJ1-1; D is perhaps TRBD1 (6 bases). Germline lookup yields CDR1 MNHEY and CDR2 SVGAGI. V was trimmed by 0 bases and J by 13 bases, leaving 18 bases between them. The CDR3 sequence is 14 residues long. CDR3 DNA sequence: TGTGCCAGCAGTTACTCACGCGAGGGGGTCCGAATTTTCTTT. Translation gives CASSYSREGVRIFF.

In its sample, this clonotype was seen a few times. CDR3 sequence (DNA): TGCAGTGCTAGAGATGGACTTTCAGATACGCAGTATTTT. Translated: CSARDGLSDTQYF. The chain has TRBV20-1 and TRBJ2-3; D might be TRBD2 (5 bases). From germline, CDR1 is DFQATT and CDR2 SNEGSKA (reference sequence). The CDR3 loop spans 13 amino acids. V was pared by 0 bases and J by 4 bases, with 8 bases between.

This clonotype was counted at least ten times. The CDR3 bases are TGCAGCGTGCCCCGGGCAGGGGGAAGCGGCTACACCTTC. Encoded protein: CSVPRAGGSGYTF. V usage is TRBV29-1 and J usage is TRBJ1-2; TRBD1 matches at 7 bases. Germline V gives CDR1 SQVTM, CDR2 ANQGSEA. This CDR3 has 13 amino acids. Germline trimming cut 6 bases from V and 8 bases from J; bases unmatched to any gene: 12.

The CDR3 sequence is CASSQEGTTTYYGYTF. The CDR3, as DNA: TGCGCCAGCAGCCAAGAAGGTACCACGACTTACTATGGCTACACCTTC. V is TRBV4-3 and J is TRBJ1-2; D is unresolved. The V end was cut by 0 bases, the J end by 3 bases, with 14 bases between. The CDR3 is 16 residues long. Germline loops: CDR1 LGHNA, CDR2 YSLEER.